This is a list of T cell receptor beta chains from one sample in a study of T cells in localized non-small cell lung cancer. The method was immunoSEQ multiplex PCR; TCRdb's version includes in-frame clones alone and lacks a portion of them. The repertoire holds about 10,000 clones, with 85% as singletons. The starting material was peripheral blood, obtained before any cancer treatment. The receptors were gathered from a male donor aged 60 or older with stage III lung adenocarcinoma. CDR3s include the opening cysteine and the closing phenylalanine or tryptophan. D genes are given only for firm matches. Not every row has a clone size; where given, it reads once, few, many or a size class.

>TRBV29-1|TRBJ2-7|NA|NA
TGCAGCGTTGTCCCTCTAGGGTTTAACGAGCAGTACTTC
CSVVPLGFNEQYF
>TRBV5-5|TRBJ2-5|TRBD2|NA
TGTGCCAGCAGCTTGGAGCCCTGGGGGGGGCAAGAGACCCAGTACTTC
CASSLEPWGGQETQYF
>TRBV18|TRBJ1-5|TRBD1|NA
TGTGCCAGCTCACGGGACAGGGAAATTCAGCCCCAGCATTTT
CASSRDREIQPQHF
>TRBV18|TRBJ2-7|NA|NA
TGTGCCAGCTCACCTACGGTGGGGGATCCCGCTCGGGAGCAGTACTTC
CASSPTVGDPAREQYF
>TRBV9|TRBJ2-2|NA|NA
TGTGCCAGCAGCGTACTCCAGAACACCGGGGAGCTGTTTTTT
CASSVLQNTGELFF
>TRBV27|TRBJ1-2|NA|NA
TGTGCCAGCAGTGGATCCGGCGGGACACCATATGGCTACACCTTC
CASSGSGGTPYGYTF
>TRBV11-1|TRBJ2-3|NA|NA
TGTGCCAGCACCTTAGACAGGCCGGGGACAGATACGCAGTATTTT
CASTLDRPGTDTQYF
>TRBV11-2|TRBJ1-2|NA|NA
TGTGCCAGCAGCTTACAAGGAAGGGGCTACACCTTC
CASSLQGRGYTF
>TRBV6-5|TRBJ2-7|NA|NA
TGTGCCAGCAGGGCTGACGCGCGTGGCTCCTACGAGCAGTACTTC
CASRADARGSYEQYF
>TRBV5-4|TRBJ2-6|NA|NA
TGTGCCAGCAGCTTGAAACAGGGCTATGGGGCCAACGTCCTGACTTTC
CASSLKQGYGANVLTF
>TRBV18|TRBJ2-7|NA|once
TGTGCCAGCTCACCAACAGACAACTACGAGCAGTACTTC
CASSPTDNYEQYF
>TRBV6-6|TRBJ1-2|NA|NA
TGTGCCAGCAGCAGGGCGGGGCTTAACTATGGCTACACCTTC
CASSRAGLNYGYTF
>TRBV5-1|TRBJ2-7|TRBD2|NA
TGCGCCAGCAGCTTGGGACTAGCGGAAGTCTCCTACGAGCAGTACTTC
CASSLGLAEVSYEQYF
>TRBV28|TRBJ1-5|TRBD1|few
TGTGCCAGCAGTCCCGCCGACAGGGATCATCAGCCCCAGCATTTT
CASSPADRDHQPQHF
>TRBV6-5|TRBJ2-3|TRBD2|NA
TGTGCCAGCAGTTATACCACTAGCGAAACAGATACGCAGTATTTT
CASSYTTSETDTQYF
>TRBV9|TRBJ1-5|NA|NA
TGTGCCAGCAGCGTAGGTGATACAAGGGGAGGCCCCCAGCATTTT
CASSVGDTRGGPQHF
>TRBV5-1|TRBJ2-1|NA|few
TGCGCCAGCAGCTTTCGGGAGCCTCGGAATGAGCAGTTCTTC
CASSFREPRNEQFF
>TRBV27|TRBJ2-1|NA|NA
TGTGCCAGCAGTTTAGGGGCACAGCGGGCAAGCTCCTACAATGAGCAGTTCTTC
CASSLGAQRASSYNEQFF
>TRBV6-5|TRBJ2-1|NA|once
TGTGCCAGCTCTGACCGGGACATCTACAATGAGCAGTTCTTC
CASSDRDIYNEQFF
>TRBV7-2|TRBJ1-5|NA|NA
TGTGCCAGCAGCCCCCCGGGGGGCGATAATCAGCCCCAGCATTTT
CASSPPGGDNQPQHF
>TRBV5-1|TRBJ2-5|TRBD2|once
TGCGCCAGCAGTCGGACTAGCGGGATGAGCTCCTATGAGCAGTACTTC
CASSRTSGMSSYEQYF
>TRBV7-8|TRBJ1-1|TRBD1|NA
TGTGCCAGCAGCTCCCCGGACAGGGCCGCCCAGAACACTGAAGCTTTCTTT
CASSSPDRAAQNTEAFF
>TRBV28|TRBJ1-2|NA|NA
TGTGCCAGCATTAGGGGCGGTACAGACTATGGCTACACCTTC
CASIRGGTDYGYTF
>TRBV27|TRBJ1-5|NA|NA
TGTGCCAGCAGTTTATCGGGCCGGGGACTAGGACAGAGCAATCAGCCCCAGCATTTT
CASSLSGRGLGQSNQPQHF
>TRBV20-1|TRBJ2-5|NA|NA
TGCAGTGCTAGAGCGGCAGGGTTCCAGTACTTC
CSARAAGFQYF
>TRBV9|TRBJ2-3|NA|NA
TGTGCCAGCAGCTGGGGGCCTAGGACAGATACGCAGTATTTT
CASSWGPRTDTQYF
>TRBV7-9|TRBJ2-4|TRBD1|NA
TGTGCCAGCAGCGCAAATACAGGGGGCCCAGCCAAAAACATTCAGTACTTC
CASSANTGGPAKNIQYF
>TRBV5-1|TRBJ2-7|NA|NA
TGCGCCAGCAGCTTGGCCCCGGACAGCTCCTACGAGCAGTACTTC
CASSLAPDSSYEQYF
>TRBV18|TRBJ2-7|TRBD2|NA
TGTGCCAGCTCAGCGCTCCATAGCGGGTGGTCCTACGAGCAGTACTTC
CASSALHSGWSYEQYF
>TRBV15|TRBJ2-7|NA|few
TGTGCCACCAGCAGAGGGGGCAGTTCCTACGAGCAGTACTTC
CATSRGGSSYEQYF
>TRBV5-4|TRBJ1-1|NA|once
TGTGCCAGCACGAGAAACATGAACACTGAAGCTTTCTTT
CASTRNMNTEAFF
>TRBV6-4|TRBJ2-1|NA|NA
TGTGCCAGCAGTCCCGACGGGGGCCCCTACAATGAGCAGTTCTTC
CASSPDGGPYNEQFF
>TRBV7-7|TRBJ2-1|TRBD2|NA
TGTGCCAGCAGCCTTGGGACTAGCGGGGTTAGCTCCTACAATGAGCAGTTCTTC
CASSLGTSGVSSYNEQFF
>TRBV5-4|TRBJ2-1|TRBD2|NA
TGTGCCAGCAGCTTGGACGGCCTAGCGGGAGCTAATGAGCAGTTCTTC
CASSLDGLAGANEQFF
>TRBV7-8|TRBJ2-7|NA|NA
TGTGCCAGCAGCTTCGGGCTCTACGAGCAGTACTTC
CASSFGLYEQYF
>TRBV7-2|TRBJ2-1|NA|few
TGTGCCAGCAGCTTCGAGGCACAGGGAAACAATGAGCAGTTCTTC
CASSFEAQGNNEQFF
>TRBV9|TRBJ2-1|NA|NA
TGTGCCAGCAGCGTAGACGGCGGGAACAACAATGAGCAGTTCTTC
CASSVDGGNNNEQFF
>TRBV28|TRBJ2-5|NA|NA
TGTGCCGGATCTTCAGGGGATCGAGAGACCCAGTACTTC
CAGSSGDRETQYF
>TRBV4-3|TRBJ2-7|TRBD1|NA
TGCGCCAGCAGCCAAAATACAGGGGCGGCCTACGAGCAGTACTTC
CASSQNTGAAYEQYF
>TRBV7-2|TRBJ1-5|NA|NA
TGTGCCAGCAGCCTGGGACGGAGCAATCAGCCCCAGCATTTT
CASSLGRSNQPQHF